The 23 T cell receptor beta chains below come from one sample, sequenced in a study of cytomegalovirus exposure and HLA in healthy donors. The PCR was carried out with 60 Vbeta primers and 13 Jbeta primers. TCRdb keeps only in-frame clones here, not all; method: immunoSEQ multiplex PCR. Among over 100,000 clones, approximately 70% were seen once, and the ten largest hold approximately 0.9%. Material for sequencing was PBMCs. These receptors came from a woman aged 25 to 39 in good health and CMV-seronegative.

The chain links TRBV4-2 to TRBJ1-1; 7 bases line up with TRBD1. Trimming at V came to 3 bases and at J to 1 base, leaving 5 bases not matched to a gene. This CDR3 contains 15 residues. In germline, CDR1 is LGHNA, CDR2 YNFKEQ. CDR3 sequence (DNA): TGTGCCAGCAGCCATCCCGGGACAGAGAACACTGAAGCTTTCTTT. It encodes CASSHPGTENTEAFF.

This clone has only a few counts. V gene TRBV2 combines with J gene TRBJ1-2; D is perhaps TRBD1 (6 bases). Germline V CDR1 and CDR2: SNHLY, FYNNEI. The CDR3 is 15 residues long. V lost 1 base and J 4 bases, leaving 13 bases between the germline ends. The CDR3 here is CASSEGTDGLYGYTF. CDR3 in DNA: TGTGCCAGCAGTGAAGGGACAGATGGCCTCTATGGCTACACCTTC.

This clone was detected only a few times. This rearrangement joins TRBV29-1 to TRBJ2-2; 7 nucleotides align to TRBD2. Germline V gene lookup returns CDR1 SQVTM and CDR2 ANQGSEA. CDR3 length: 14 amino acids. J was trimmed by 4 bases and V by 4 bases; bases with no gene match: 6. CDR3 DNA: TGCAGCGTTGGCGAGTCGGGGGGCACCGGGGAGCTGTTTTTT. It specifies CSVGESGGTGELFF.

The chain uses TRBV9 and TRBJ2-2, with D tentatively TRBD2 (5 bases). Germline V gene lookup returns CDR1 SGDLS and CDR2 YYNGEE. CDR3 size: 14 residues. Trimming removed 0 bases at V and 4 bases at J, with 7 bases between. The CDR3 DNA is TGTGCCAGCAGCGTAGCGGGGTTCACCGGGGAGCTGTTTTTT. Protein: CASSVAGFTGELFF.

The chain uses TRBV27 and TRBJ2-7, with 11 bases identical to TRBD2. With V trimmed by 2 bases and J by 4 bases, 4 bases remained unmatched. CDR1 and CDR2 from the germline V gene are MNHEY and SMNVEV (reference sequence). The CDR3 runs 15 residues. CDR3 nucleotide sequence: TGTGCCAGCAGTTTACAGTCTAGCGGGAGGTACGAGCAGTACTTC. Translation: CASSLQSSGRYEQYF.

This clone has only a few counts. J is TRBJ2-5 and V is TRBV6-1; no definite D call. Trimming left V 3 bases short and J 4 bases short, with 12 bases between. Per the germline V gene, CDR1 is MNHNS and CDR2 is SASEGT. The CDR3 length is 14 residues. Here the CDR3 reads CASSDQLVGETQYF. The CDR3 DNA follows: TGTGCCAGCAGTGACCAGCTAGTCGGAGAGACCCAGTACTTC.

The chain is built from TRBV2 and TRBJ1-2; 7 nucleotides line up with TRBD1. From germline, CDR1 is SNHLY and CDR2 FYNNEI. Trimming removed 5 bases from V and 5 bases from J; junction bases left unmatched: 8. There are 14 residues in the CDR3. This CDR3 is CASSHQGDFYGYTF. For the CDR3, the DNA is TGTGCCAGCAGTCACCAGGGGGATTTTTATGGCTACACCTTC.

V gene TRBV27 combines with J gene TRBJ2-3; maybe TRBD1 (6 bases). The germline gives CDR1 MNHEY, CDR2 SMNVEV (reference sequence). CDR3 size: 15 residues. Trimming cost V 1 base and J 2 bases, with 10 bases left between them. CDR3 protein: CASSLLQGITDTQYF. For the CDR3, the DNA is TGTGCCAGCAGTTTATTGCAGGGGATCACAGATACGCAGTATTTT.

The genes are TRBV5-4 and TRBJ2-6; no clear D gene. Trimming left V 3 bases short and J 3 bases short, with 10 bases between. Looked up from germline, CDR1 is SGHNT and CDR2 is YYREEE (reference sequence). The CDR3 totals 15 residues. The CDR3, as DNA: TGTGCCAGCAGCTCGCCCTCAGGTGGGGCCAACGTCCTGACTTTC. Translation gives CASSSPSGGANVLTF. Combining the CDR3 with reference TRBV5-4 and TRBJ2-6 gives the whole variable domain ETGVTQSPTHLIKTRGQQVTLRCSSQSGHNTVSWYQQALGQGPQFIFQYYREEENGRGNFPPRFSGLQFPNYSSELNVNALELDDSALYLCASSSPSGGANVLTFGAGSRLTVL.

V usage is TRBV5-1 and J usage is TRBJ2-5, with TRBD2 matching 7 bases. Trimming cost V 7 bases and J 5 bases; bases outside gene matches: 2. Germline V CDR1 and CDR2: SGHRS, YFSETQ. CDR3 length: 11 residues. The chain's CDR3 is CASRDYETQYF. The DNA of the CDR3 is TGCGCCAGCCGGGACTATGAGACCCAGTACTTC.

The chain employs TRBV6-1 and TRBJ2-3; TRBD2 matches 10 bases. The ends lost 10 bases at V and 2 bases at J; junction bases unmatched: 6. Germline lookup yields CDR1 MNHNS and CDR2 SASEGT. The CDR3 loop spans 14 amino acids. The CDR3 nucleotides read TGTGCCATCTTCGGACTAGCGGTCACAGATACGCAGTATTTT. Encoded protein: CAIFGLAVTDTQYF.

V is TRBV5-1 and J is TRBJ1-1; D not certain. V was cut by 4 bases and J by 6 bases, with 19 bases left in between. The CDR3 spans 15 residues. Germline loops: CDR1 SGHRS, CDR2 YFSETQ. The CDR3 here is CASSEHTRGSAEAFF. Here the CDR3 DNA reads TGCGCCAGCAGCGAGCACACCCGAGGGTCCGCTGAAGCTTTCTTT.

V usage is TRBV7-2 and J usage is TRBJ1-6; unclear D gene. V lost 1 base and J 6 bases, leaving 13 bases between the germline ends. This CDR3 spans 16 amino acids. Germline V gene lookup returns CDR1 SGHTA and CDR2 FQGNSA. In nucleotides, the CDR3 is TGTGCCAGCAGCTTAGGAGGAACAACTTTTAATTCACCCCTCCACTTT. It encodes CASSLGGTTFNSPLHF. The full variable domain, with the rest looked up from reference TRBV7-2 and TRBJ1-6, is GAGVSQSPSNKVTEKGKDVELRCDPISGHTALYWYRQSLGQGLEFLIYFQGNSAPDKSGLPSDRFSAERTGGSVSTLTIQRTQQEDSAVYLCASSLGGTTFNSPLHFGNGTRLTVT.

This chain connects TRBV5-1 to TRBJ2-5; TRBD2 matches at 10 bases. With V trimmed by 5 bases and J by 1 base, 5 bases remained unmatched. The CDR3 sequence is 15 residues long. The germline V gene encodes CDR1 SGHRS and CDR2 YFSETQ. CDR3 nucleotides: TGCGCCAGCAGGCGGAGACTAGCGGGCCAAGAGACCCAGTACTTC. This codes for CASRRRLAGQETQYF.

V usage is TRBV7-2 and J usage is TRBJ1-5; D uncertain. The germline V gene encodes CDR1 SGHTA and CDR2 FQGNSA. The CDR3 loop spans 15 amino acids. Trimming stripped 5 bases from V and 3 bases from J, with 14 bases between. The CDR3 is CASSPEAGNNQPQHF. In nucleotides, the CDR3 is TGTGCCAGCAGCCCAGAGGCGGGGAACAATCAGCCCCAGCATTTT.

The genes are TRBV29-1 and TRBJ2-1, with TRBD2 identical over 7 bases. In germline, CDR1 is SQVTM, CDR2 ANQGSEA. J lost 12 bases, V lost 7 bases, and 6 bases had no gene match. This CDR3 comprises 10 residues. The CDR3 here is CSAGTGGQFF. CDR3 nucleotide sequence: TGCAGCGCGGGGACGGGGGGGCAGTTCTTC.

The rearrangement links TRBV5-4 to TRBJ2-7; TRBD1 aligns across 8 bases. J was trimmed by 0 bases and V by 4 bases; bases with no gene match: 6. From germline, CDR1 is SGHNT and CDR2 YYREEE (reference sequence). The CDR3 is 15 residues long. This CDR3 is CASSQGAEYSYEQYF. The DNA for the CDR3 is TGTGCCAGCAGCCAGGGGGCCGAATACTCCTACGAGCAGTACTTC. Complete variable domain (other parts from reference TRBV5-4 and TRBJ2-7): ETGVTQSPTHLIKTRGQQVTLRCSSQSGHNTVSWYQQALGQGPQFIFQYYREEENGRGNFPPRFSGLQFPNYSSELNVNALELDDSALYLCASSQGAEYSYEQYFGPGTRLTVT.

The rearrangement joins TRBV27 to TRBJ1-1; D possibly corresponds to TRBD1 (5 bases). V was shortened by 2 bases and J by 9 bases, with 13 bases between the two germline ends. CDR1 MNHEY and CDR2 SMNVEV come from the germline V gene (reference sequence). There are 13 residues in the CDR3. This CDR3 is CASSLTRDRKAFF. CDR3 in DNA: TGTGCCAGCAGTTTAACCAGGGATAGGAAAGCTTTCTTT.

The chain carries TRBV28 and TRBJ2-5; 7 bases map to TRBD1. Matching the DNA end better, TRBJ2-7 makes the J call doubtful. Germline V gene data show CDR1 as MDHEN and CDR2 as SYDVKM. The CDR3 covers 15 residues. Written as DNA, the CDR3 is TGTGCCAGCAGTTTCCGGGGACAGCTAATCTACGAGCAGTACTTC. It translates to CASSFRGQLIYEQYF.

The V and J genes are TRBV6-1 and TRBJ2-7; D is undetermined. The CDR3 is 12 residues long. The germline CDR1 and CDR2 sequences are MNHNS and SASEGT. The V gene lost 2 bases and the J gene lost 3 bases, with 5 bases spanning the gap. The CDR3 spells CASSESNYEQYF. For the CDR3, the DNA is TGTGCCAGCAGTGAATCCAACTACGAGCAGTACTTC.

This clone was counted a single time. The chain links TRBV6-5 to TRBJ1-2; the D is unclear. The CDR3 covers 12 residues. Per germline, CDR1 MNHEY and CDR2 SVGAGI. Trimming removed 6 bases at V and 0 bases at J, with 5 bases between. CDR3 nucleotides: TGTGCCAGCAGCCGAGCTAACTATGGCTACACCTTC. Its protein is CASSRANYGYTF.

V is TRBV5-1 and J is TRBJ2-3, with TRBD2 as a possible D gene (6 bases). V was pared by 0 bases and J by 6 bases, with 11 bases between. There are 14 residues in the CDR3. Germline assignment: CDR1 SGHRS and CDR2 YFSETQ. The CDR3 here is CASSLGLAADTQYF. The CDR3 nucleotides are TGCGCCAGCAGCTTGGGGTTAGCGGCGGATACGCAGTATTTT.

V and J are TRBV2 and TRBJ1-5; D is perhaps TRBD1 (5 bases). Germline V gene data show CDR1 as SNHLY and CDR2 as FYNNEI. CDR3 length equals 15 residues. The ends were cut back, 4 bases at V and 5 bases at J, with 15 bases in the middle. For the CDR3, the DNA is TGTGCCAGCAGTGCTTGGGCAGGGTTTGATCAGCCCCAGCATTTT. Encoded protein: CASSAWAGFDQPQHF. The complete variable domain, with remaining parts taken from reference TRBV2 and TRBJ1-5, reads EPEVTQTPSHQVTQMGQEVILRCVPISNHLYFYWYRQILGQKVEFLVSFYNNEISEKSEIFDDQFSVERPDGSNFTLKIRSTKLEDSAMYFCASSAWAGFDQPQHFGDGTRLSIL.